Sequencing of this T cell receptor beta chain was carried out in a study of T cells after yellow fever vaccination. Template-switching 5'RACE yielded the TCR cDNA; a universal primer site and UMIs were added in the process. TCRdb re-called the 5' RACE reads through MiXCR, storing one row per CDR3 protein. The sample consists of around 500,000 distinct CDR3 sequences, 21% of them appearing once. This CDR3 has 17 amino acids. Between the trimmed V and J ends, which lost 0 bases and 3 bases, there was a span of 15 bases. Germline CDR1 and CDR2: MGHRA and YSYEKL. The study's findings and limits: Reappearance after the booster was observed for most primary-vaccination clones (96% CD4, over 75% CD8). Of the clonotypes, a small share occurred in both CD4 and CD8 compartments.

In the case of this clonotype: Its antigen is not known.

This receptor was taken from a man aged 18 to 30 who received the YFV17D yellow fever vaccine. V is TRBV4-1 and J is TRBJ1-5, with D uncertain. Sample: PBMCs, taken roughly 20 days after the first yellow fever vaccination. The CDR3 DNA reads TGCGCCAGCAGCCAAGAAAGTGGCGCATGGTACAATCAGCCCCAGCATTTT. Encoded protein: CASSQESGAWYNQPQHF.